These 5 T cell receptor beta chains originate from one sample sequenced in a study of cytomegalovirus exposure and HLA in healthy donors. Use of 60 Vbeta and 13 Jbeta primers characterized the PCR. TCRdb keeps only in-frame clones here, not all; method: immunoSEQ multiplex PCR. Of about 190,000 clones in the sample, roughly four fifths are singletons; the top ten hold approximately 3.1%. Sequenced: PBMCs. These receptors all come from a woman in her 30s in good health and CMV-seropositive.

This rearrangement joins TRBV19 to TRBJ2-7, with D perhaps matching TRBD1 (5 bases). The germline V gene has CDR1 LNHDA and CDR2 SQIVND (reference sequence). The CDR3 contains 17 residues. Trimming removed 1 base from V and 2 bases from J, with 18 bases in between. For the CDR3, the DNA is TGTGCCAGTAGTATAGGGGGCCAAACAGGCCTAACCTACGAGCAGTACTTC. As protein: CASSIGGQTGLTYEQYF.

V gene TRBV27 combines with J gene TRBJ2-2; 9 bases map to TRBD1. This CDR3 spans 13 amino acids. V lost 4 bases and J lost 9; bases outside the gene matches: 3. Germline V CDR1 and CDR2: MNHEY, SMNVEV (reference sequence). The CDR3 DNA reads as TGTGCCAGCAGTTACAGGGGGCAAAGGGAGCTGTTTTTT. Translation: CASSYRGQRELFF.

Concerning this clone itself: One end of the junction varies from germline; a read error may be responsible. The chain links TRBV7-9 to TRBJ1-1; 10 bases are shared with TRBD1. CDR3 size: 16 residues. Per the germline V gene, CDR1 is SEHNR and CDR2 is FQNEAQ (reference sequence). CDR3 bases: TGTTCCAGCAGCCGAGGGGGACAGGGGATGAACACTGAAGCTTTCTTT. Translating gives CSSSRGGQGMNTEAFF.

The chain is built from TRBV27 and TRBJ2-7, with TRBD2 matching 7 bases. The CDR3 is made up of 14 amino acids. CDR1 and CDR2 (germline): MNHEY, SMNVEV (reference sequence). Trimming at V came to 2 bases and at J to 7 bases, leaving 8 bases not matched to a gene. This chain's CDR3 is CASSLSLAVREQYF. The CDR3 DNA reads TGTGCCAGCAGTTTAAGTCTAGCGGTTAGAGAGCAGTACTTC.

This chain uses TRBV7-8 with TRBJ2-7; TRBD1 might be the D (6 bases). This CDR3 has 16 amino acids. Deletions cut 5 bases from V and 0 bases from J, with 17 bases between. Germline CDR1 reads SGHVS; CDR2 reads FQNEAQ. The CDR3 nucleotides read TGTGCCAGCAGCCCCCGAGGGGGAATACTCTCCTACGAGCAGTACTTC. The encoded protein is CASSPRGGILSYEQYF.